This TCR beta chain stems from a study of control samples from healthy donors and cancer patients. TCRdb's copy holds only in-frame clones and misses some; the assay was immunoSEQ multiplex PCR. The data contain 100,000 or so clones, roughly 90% of them singletons. This clone was seen a handful of times. The CDR3 length is 15 residues. V was trimmed by 5 bases and J by 0 bases, leaving 11 bases between them. The germline gives CDR1 SEHNR, CDR2 FQNEAQ (reference sequence). Sequencing used blood. V is TRBV7-9 and J is TRBJ2-4; D may be TRBD1 or TRBD2 (5 bases each). This clonotype was obtained from a man aged 25-45 years in good health. As DNA, the CDR3 is TGTGCCAGCAGCAGCACCGGGACAGCCAAAAACATTCAGTACTTC. Translation: CASSSTGTAKNIQYF.